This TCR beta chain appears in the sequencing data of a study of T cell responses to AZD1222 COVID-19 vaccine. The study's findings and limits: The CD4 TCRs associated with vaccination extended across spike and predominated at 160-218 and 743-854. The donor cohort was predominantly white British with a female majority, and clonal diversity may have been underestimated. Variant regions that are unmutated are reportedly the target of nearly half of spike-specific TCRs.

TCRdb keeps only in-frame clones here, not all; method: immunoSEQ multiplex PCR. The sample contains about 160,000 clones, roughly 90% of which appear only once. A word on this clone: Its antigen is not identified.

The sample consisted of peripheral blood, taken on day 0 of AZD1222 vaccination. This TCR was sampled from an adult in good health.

The CDR3 DNA reads as TGTGCCAGCAGCCCTAACAGGGTTGGCTACACCTTC. This encodes CASSPNRVGYTF. This chain uses TRBV7-8 with TRBJ1-2; D might be TRBD1 (6 bases). The V end was cut by 5 bases, the J end by 7 bases, with 11 bases between. The germline V gene has CDR1 SGHVS and CDR2 FQNEAQ. CDR3 length equals 12 residues.